Detailed here is one TCR beta chain. Assay used: immunoSEQ multiplex PCR; TCRdb lists only in-frame clones, some missing. The data show about 2,500,000 clones, 90% to 95% seen once. These data come from a study of shared clonotypes between healthy human individuals. Germline CDR1 MNHNS, CDR2 SASEGT. This CDR3 region has 12 residues. Trimming cost V 6 bases and J 6 bases; bases outside gene matches: 5. This receptor was taken from a man between 18 and 29 years old in good health. The chain uses TRBV6-1 and TRBJ2-7; 7 bases align to TRBD1. The sample consisted of naive CD4+ T cells sorted from blood. Described subset: CD45RA+ positively selected. The CDR3 loop is CASSATGPEQYF. The CDR3 bases are TGTGCCAGCAGCGCGACAGGGCCCGAGCAGTACTTC.